This T cell receptor beta chain was observed in a study of monozygotic twins with inflammatory bowel disease. Germline CDR1 and CDR2: MNHEY and SVGAGI. The CDR3 runs 15 residues. Per donor, under 3 ml of blood was collected and frozen. UMIs containing a 6-nucleotide sample barcode were added via template switching. TCRdb re-analyzed the 5' RACE reads; it lists each CDR3 protein once, without DNA. This table holds a few hundred thousand distinct CDR3 sequences. The gene calls are TRBV6-5 and TRBJ1-1. The source of this sequence is a human donor with ulcerative colitis or Crohn's disease, or a healthy co-twin of an affected twin (not recorded which). Material for sequencing was blood. The CDR3 is CASSYSQPRGTEAFF.